Following are 5 T cell receptor beta chains from one sample sequenced in a study of neoadjuvant anti-PD-1 for oral cavity cancer. Data came from immunoSEQ multiplex PCR; TCRdb stores just in-frame clones and leaves some out. The sample records about 14,000 clones, 65% to 80% being singletons. Sequenced here: PBMCs, sampled before nivolumab (anti-PD-1) treatment. Receptors originate from a person between 40 and 85 years old with oral cavity squamous cell carcinoma.

This clone was counted only a few times. The chain recombines TRBV5-1 with TRBJ1-2; TRBD1 might be the D (5 bases). Germline CDR1 and CDR2: SGHRS and YFSETQ. V was clipped by 4 bases and J by 8 bases, with 27 bases between them. The CDR3 extends over 17 amino acids. The CDR3 reads CASSGENGHGEDMGYTF. CDR3 bases: TGCGCCAGCAGCGGAGAGAACGGACACGGGGAGGATATGGGCTACACCTTC.

This clone was seen only a few times. In nucleotides, the CDR3 is TGCGCCAGCAGCATGGGACAGGGGGGAAACACCATATATTTT. Translated: CASSMGQGGNTIYF. The rearrangement joins TRBV5-1 to TRBJ1-3, with 10 bases that match TRBD1. The germline V gene has CDR1 SGHRS and CDR2 YFSETQ. The length of the CDR3 is 14 residues. V was clipped by 4 bases and J by 4 bases; unmatched bases: 2.

The chain combines TRBV29-1 with TRBJ1-2; 7 nucleotides align to TRBD1. The CDR3 is 12 residues long. CDR1 is SQVTM and CDR2 is ANQGSEA in the germline V gene. V dropped 8 bases and J dropped 6; count of bases not matched to a gene: 9. The CDR3: CSSGDRDNGYTF. In DNA, the CDR3 is TGCAGCTCGGGAGACAGGGATAATGGCTACACCTTC.

This rearrangement joins TRBV28 to TRBJ2-7; TRBD1 matches 9 bases. Trimming took 6 bases from V and 3 from J; bases not matched to a gene: 12. CDR1 is MDHEN, CDR2 SYDVKM, per germline. There are 16 residues in the CDR3. Here the CDR3 reads CASSSVGQGMLYEQYF. The CDR3 DNA follows: TGTGCCAGCAGCTCTGTCGGACAGGGGATGCTCTACGAGCAGTACTTC.

The gene calls are TRBV11-2 and TRBJ1-2; D unclear. Trimming left V 2 bases short and J 6 bases short, with 10 bases between. Germline CDR1 and CDR2: SGHAT and FQNNGV. This CDR3 spans 13 amino acids. CDR3 protein: CASSLRQSDGYTF. The CDR3 DNA reads as TGTGCCAGCAGCTTAAGGCAATCGGATGGCTACACCTTC.